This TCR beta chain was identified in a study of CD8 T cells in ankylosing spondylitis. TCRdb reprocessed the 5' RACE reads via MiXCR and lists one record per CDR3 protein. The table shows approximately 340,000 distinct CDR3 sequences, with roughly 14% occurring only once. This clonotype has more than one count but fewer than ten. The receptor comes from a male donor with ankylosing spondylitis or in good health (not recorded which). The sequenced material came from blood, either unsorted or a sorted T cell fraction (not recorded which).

The CDR3 sequence: CATSRDQGNYGYTF. CDR3 bases: TGTGCCACCAGCAGAGATCAGGGTAACTATGGCTACACCTTC. This chain joins TRBV15 and TRBJ1-2; weak D call: TRBD1 (5 bases). Germline V gene lookup returns CDR1 LNHNV and CDR2 YYDKDF (reference sequence). This CDR3 contains 14 residues. Deletions cut 0 bases from V and 1 base from J, with 6 bases between.